This T cell receptor (beta chain) was captured by sequencing in a study of T-cell memory formation after mild COVID-19. Study-level background: Largely donor-specific TCR clusters were found.

Germline lookup yields CDR1 SGHTA and CDR2 FQGNSA. With 6 bases clipped from V and 5 bases from J, the junction kept 6 bases outside the gene matches. The CDR3 consists of 13 residues. General study results and limits: Contracting clones, day 15 to 85, had balanced CD4/CD8, and later expanders favored CD4+.

This clonotype showed up just a few times. Its antigen is still unknown. TCRdb ran MiXCR on the 5' RACE reads and lists one entry per CDR3 protein. The sample carries roughly 320,000 distinct CDR3 sequences, approximately 29% recorded once. The chain employs TRBV7-2 and TRBJ2-5; the match to TRBD1 covers 7 bases. This clonotype originated in an adult woman who had mild COVID-19 (a few samples of this study predate the infection). Cell type and time point are not known. The source material was PBMCs or a T cell subset sorted from them (not recorded which). DNA of the CDR3: TGTGCCAGCAGGCAGGGGGTAGGGGAGACCCAGTACTTC. This encodes CASRQGVGETQYF.